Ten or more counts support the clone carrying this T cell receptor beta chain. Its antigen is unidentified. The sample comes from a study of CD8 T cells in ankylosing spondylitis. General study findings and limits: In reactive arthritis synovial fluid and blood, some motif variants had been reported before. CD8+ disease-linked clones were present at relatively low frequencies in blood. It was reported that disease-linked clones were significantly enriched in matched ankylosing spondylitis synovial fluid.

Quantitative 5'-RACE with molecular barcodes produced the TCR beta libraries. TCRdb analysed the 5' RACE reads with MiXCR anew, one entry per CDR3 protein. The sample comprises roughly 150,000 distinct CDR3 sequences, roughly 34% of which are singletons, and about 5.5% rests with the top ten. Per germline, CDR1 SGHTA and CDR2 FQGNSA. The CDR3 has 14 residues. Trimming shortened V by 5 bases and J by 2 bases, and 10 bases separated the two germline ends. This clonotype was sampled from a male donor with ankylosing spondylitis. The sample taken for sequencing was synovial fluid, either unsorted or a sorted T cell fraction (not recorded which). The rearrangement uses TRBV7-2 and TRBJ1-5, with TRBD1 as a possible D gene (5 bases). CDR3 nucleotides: TGTGCCAGCAGCCTTGGGGGGGGCAATCAGCCCCAGCATTTT. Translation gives CASSLGGGNQPQHF.